A few counts support the clone carrying this T cell receptor beta chain. Its specificity is unknown. The data originate from a study of OX40 agonist ivuxolimab in advanced cancers. The overall study: In this trial design, patients received ivuxolimab intravenously at 0.01 to 10 mg/kg every 2 weeks.

Overall study findings and caveats: Fewer expanded clones were found on average in CD4+ than in CD8+ T cells. Part of the nonresponder group also had normalized T-cell clonal expansion that was low. The antigens recognized by the expanded peripheral T cells, that is their antigen specificity, were not determined.

The CDR3 covers 15 residues. With 0 bases removed from V and 0 bases from J, the gap between germline ends came to 8 bases. Germline CDR1 and CDR2: MGHRA and YSYEKL. Profiled with immunoSEQ multiplex PCR; TCRdb holds only in-frame clones, not every one. The sample lists around 47,000 clones, roughly nine tenths occurring once. The V and J genes are TRBV4-1 and TRBJ1-2; D is uncertain. The clonotype originates from an adult with an advanced solid tumor such as melanoma, head and neck, liver or kidney cancer. Sequences were derived from CD4+ or CD8+ T cells sorted from blood, sampled in a trial of the OX40 agonist ivuxolimab. In DNA form, the CDR3 reads TGCGCCAGCAGCCAAGATGGCGGCACTAACTATGGCTACACCTTC. It encodes CASSQDGGTNYGYTF.